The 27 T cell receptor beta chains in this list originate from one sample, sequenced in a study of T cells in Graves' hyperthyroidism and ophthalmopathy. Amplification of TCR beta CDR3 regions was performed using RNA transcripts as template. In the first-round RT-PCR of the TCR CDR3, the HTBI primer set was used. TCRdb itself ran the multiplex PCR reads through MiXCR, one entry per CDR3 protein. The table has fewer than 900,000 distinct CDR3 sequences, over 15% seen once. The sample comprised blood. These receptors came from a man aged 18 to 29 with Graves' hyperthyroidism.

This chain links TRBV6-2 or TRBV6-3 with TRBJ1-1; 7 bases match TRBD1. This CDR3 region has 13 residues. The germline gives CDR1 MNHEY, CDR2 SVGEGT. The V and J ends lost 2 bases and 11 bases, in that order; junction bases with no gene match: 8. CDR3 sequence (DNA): TGTGCCAGCAGTTACGGGTCGGACAGGCGGGCTTTCTTT. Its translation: CASSYGSDRRAFF.

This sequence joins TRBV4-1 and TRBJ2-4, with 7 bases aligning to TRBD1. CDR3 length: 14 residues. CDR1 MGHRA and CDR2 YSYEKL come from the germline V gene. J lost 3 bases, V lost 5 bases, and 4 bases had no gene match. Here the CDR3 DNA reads TGCGCCAGCAGCGTCCGGGACAGCAAAAACATTCAGTACTTC. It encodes CASSVRDSKNIQYF.

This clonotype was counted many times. This CDR3 reads CAWSIQTRGEQFF. The DNA of the CDR3 is TGTGCCTGGAGTATACAAACTAGGGGTGAGCAGTTCTTC. This chain uses TRBV30 with TRBJ2-1, with D perhaps being TRBD1 or TRBD2 (5 bases each). Germline values: CDR1 GTSNPN, CDR2 SVGIG (reference sequence). This CDR3 has 13 amino acids. Trimming shortened V by 2 bases and J by 9 bases, and 14 bases separated the two germline ends.

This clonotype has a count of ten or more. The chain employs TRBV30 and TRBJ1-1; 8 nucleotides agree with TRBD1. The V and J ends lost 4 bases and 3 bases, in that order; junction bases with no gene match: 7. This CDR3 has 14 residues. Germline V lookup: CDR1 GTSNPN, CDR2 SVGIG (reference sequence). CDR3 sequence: CAWTRQGTDTEAFF. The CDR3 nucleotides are TGTGCCTGGACCAGACAGGGGACAGACACTGAAGCTTTCTTT.

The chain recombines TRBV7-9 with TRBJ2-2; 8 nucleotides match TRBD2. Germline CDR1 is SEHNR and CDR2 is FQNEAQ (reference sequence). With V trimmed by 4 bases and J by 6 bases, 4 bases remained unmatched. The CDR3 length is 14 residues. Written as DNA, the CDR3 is TGTGCCAGCAGCTCCTGGGGACTAGCCGGGGAGCTGTTTTTT. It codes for CASSSWGLAGELFF.

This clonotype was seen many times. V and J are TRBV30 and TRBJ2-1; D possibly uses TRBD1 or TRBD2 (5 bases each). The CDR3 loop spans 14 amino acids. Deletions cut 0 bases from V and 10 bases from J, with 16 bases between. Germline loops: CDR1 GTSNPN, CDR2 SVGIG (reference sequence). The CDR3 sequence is CAWSVKGRIWEQFF. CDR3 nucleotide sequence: TGTGCCTGGAGTGTGAAGGGGAGAATCTGGGAGCAGTTCTTC.

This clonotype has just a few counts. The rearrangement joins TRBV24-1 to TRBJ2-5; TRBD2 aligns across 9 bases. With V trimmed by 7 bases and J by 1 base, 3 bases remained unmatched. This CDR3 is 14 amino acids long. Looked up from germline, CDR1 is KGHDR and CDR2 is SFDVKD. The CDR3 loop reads CATSSSGTQETQYF. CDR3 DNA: TGTGCCACCAGCTCTAGCGGGACCCAAGAGACCCAGTACTTC.

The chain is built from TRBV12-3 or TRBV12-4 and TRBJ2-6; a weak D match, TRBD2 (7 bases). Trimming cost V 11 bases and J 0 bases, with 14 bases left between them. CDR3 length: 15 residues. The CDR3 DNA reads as TGTGCCCGAGGGGGGAGGGCCTCTGGGGCCAACGTCCTGACTTTC. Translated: CARGGRASGANVLTF.

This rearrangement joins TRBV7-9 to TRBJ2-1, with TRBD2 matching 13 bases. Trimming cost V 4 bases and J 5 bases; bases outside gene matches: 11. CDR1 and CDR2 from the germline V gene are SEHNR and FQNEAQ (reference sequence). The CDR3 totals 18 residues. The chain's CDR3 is CASSSPGLAGFYDNEQFF. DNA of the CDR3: TGTGCCAGCAGCTCGCCGGGACTAGCGGGATTTTACGACAATGAGCAGTTCTTC.

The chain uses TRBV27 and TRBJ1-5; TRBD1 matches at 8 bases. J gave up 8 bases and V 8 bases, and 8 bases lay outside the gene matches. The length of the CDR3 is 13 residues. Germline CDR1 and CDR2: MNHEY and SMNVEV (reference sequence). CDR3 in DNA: TGTGCCAGCGGACAGGGACAATGGGAGCCCCAGCATTTT. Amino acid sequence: CASGQGQWEPQHF.

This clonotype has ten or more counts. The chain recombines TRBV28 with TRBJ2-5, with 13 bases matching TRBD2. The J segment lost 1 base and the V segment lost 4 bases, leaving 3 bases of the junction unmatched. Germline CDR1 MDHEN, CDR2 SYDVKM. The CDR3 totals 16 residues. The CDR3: CASSYGTSGAQETQYF. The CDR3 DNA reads TGTGCCAGCAGTTACGGGACTAGCGGGGCCCAAGAGACCCAGTACTTC.

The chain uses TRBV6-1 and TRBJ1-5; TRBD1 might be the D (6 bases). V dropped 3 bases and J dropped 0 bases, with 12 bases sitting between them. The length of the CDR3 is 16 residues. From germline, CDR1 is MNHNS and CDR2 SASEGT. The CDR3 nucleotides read TGTGCCAGCAGTGAGACAGGAGATTATAGCAATCAGCCCCAGCATTTT. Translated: CASSETGDYSNQPQHF.

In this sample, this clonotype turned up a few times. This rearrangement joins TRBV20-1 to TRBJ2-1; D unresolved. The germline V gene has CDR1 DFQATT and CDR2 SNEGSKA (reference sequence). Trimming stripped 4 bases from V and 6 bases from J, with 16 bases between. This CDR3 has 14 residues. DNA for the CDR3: TGCAGTGCTACTTCAATCGGACCCCTCAATGAGCAGTTCTTC. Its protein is CSATSIGPLNEQFF.

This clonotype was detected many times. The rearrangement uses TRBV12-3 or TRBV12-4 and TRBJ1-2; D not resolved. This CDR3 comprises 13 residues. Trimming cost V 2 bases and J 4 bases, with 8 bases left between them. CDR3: CASSLREGYGYTF. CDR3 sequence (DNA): TGTGCCAGCAGTTTAAGGGAGGGCTATGGCTACACCTTC.

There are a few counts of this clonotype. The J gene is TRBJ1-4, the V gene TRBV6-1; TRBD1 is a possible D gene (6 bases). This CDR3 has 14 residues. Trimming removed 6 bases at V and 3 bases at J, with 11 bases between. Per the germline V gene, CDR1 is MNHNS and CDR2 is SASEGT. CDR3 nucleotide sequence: TGTGCCAGCAGAGCCGGGACACCTAATGAAAAACTGTTTTTT. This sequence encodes CASRAGTPNEKLFF.

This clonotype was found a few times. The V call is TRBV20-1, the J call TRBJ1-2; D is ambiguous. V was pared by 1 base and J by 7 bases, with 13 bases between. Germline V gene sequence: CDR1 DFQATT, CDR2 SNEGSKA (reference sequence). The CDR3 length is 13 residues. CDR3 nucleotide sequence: TGCAGTGCTAGAGGGGTCGCGAGGGCTGGCTACACCTTC. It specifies CSARGVARAGYTF.

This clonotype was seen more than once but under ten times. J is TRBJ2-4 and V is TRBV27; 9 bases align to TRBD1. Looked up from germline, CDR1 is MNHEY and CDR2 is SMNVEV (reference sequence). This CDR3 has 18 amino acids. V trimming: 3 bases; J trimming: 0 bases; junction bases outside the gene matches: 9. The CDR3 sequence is CASSLGGTGTLAKNIQYF. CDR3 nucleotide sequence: TGTGCCAGCAGTTTGGGGGGGACAGGGACATTAGCCAAAAACATTCAGTACTTC.

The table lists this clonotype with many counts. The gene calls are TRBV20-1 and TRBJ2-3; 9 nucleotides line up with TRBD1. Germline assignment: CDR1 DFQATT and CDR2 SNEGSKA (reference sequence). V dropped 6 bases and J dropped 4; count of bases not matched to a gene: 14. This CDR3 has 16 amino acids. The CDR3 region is CSAPSVRDRASDTQYF. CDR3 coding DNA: TGCAGTGCGCCGAGTGTCAGGGACAGGGCTTCAGATACGCAGTATTTT.

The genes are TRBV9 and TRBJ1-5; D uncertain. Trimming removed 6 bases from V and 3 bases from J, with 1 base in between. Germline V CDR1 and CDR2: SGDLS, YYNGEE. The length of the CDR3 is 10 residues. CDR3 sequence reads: CASTNQPQHF. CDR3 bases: TGTGCCAGCACCAATCAGCCCCAGCATTTT.

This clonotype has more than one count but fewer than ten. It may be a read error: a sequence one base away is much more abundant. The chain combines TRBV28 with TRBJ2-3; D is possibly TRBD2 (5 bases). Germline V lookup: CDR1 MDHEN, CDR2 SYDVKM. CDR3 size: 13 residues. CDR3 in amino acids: CASSLASTDAQYF. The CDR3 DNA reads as TGTGCCAGCAGTTTAGCTAGCACAGATGCGCAGTATTTT. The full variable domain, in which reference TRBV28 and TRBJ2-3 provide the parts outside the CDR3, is DVKVTQSSRYLVKRTGEKVFLECVQDMDHENMFWYRQDPGLGLRLIYFSYDVKMKEKGDIPEGYSVSREKKERFSLILESASTNQTSMYLCASSLASTDAQYFGPGTRLTVL.

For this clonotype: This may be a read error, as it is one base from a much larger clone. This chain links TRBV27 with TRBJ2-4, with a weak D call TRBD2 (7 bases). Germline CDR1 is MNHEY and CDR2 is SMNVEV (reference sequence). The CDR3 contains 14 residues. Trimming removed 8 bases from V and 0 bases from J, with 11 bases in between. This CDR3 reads CASAGAVAKNIQYF. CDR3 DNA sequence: TGTGCCAGCGCGGGGGCTGTAGCCAAAAACATTCAGTACTTC.

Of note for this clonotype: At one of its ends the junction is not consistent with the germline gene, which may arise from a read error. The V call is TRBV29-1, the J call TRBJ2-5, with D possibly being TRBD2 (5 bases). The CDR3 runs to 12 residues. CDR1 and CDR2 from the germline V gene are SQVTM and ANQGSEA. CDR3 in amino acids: CSVEDSWETLYF. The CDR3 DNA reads TGCAGCGTTGAAGATTCTTGGGAGACCCTGTACTTC.

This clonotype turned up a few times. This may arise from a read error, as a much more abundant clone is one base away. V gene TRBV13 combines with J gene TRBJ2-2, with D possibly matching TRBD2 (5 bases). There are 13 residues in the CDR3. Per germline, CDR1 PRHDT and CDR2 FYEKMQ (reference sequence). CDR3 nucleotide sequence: TGTGCCAGCAGTTTAGGACCGACCGGGAAGCTGTTTTTT. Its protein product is CASSLGPTGKLFF.

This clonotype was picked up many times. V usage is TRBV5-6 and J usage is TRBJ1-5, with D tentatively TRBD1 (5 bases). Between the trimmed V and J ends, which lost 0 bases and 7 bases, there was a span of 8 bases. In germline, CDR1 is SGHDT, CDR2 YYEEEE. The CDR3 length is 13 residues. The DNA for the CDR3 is TGTGCCAGCAGCTTGGTGGGGGGGCAGCCCCAGCATTTT. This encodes CASSLVGGQPQHF.

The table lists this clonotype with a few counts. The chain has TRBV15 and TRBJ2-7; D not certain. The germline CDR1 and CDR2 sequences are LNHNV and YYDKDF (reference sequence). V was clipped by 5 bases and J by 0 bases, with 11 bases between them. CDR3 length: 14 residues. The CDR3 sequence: CATSPRVSSYEQYF. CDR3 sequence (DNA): TGTGCCACCAGCCCACGGGTTTCCTCCTACGAGCAGTACTTC.

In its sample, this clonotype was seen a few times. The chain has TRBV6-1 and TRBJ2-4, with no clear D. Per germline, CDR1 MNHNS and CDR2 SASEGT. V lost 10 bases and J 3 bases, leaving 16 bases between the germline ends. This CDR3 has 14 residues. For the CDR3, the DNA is TGTGCCACCGACCCCGACATCCTCAAAAACATTCAGTACTTC. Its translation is CATDPDILKNIQYF.

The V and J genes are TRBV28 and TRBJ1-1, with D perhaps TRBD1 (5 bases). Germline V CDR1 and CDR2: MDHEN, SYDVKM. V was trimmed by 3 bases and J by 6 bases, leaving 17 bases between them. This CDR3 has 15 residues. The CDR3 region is CASSFGAGGLAEAFF. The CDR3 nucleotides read TGTGCCAGCAGTTTCGGGGCGGGCGGTCTGGCTGAAGCTTTCTTT. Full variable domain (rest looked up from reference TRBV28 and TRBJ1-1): DVKVTQSSRYLVKRTGEKVFLECVQDMDHENMFWYRQDPGLGLRLIYFSYDVKMKEKGDIPEGYSVSREKKERFSLILESASTNQTSMYLCASSFGAGGLAEAFFGQGTRLTVV.